Sequencing of this TCR beta chain was carried out in a study of T-cell reconstitution after alpha-beta-depleted transplantation in children. Findings and limits, study-wide: From newly produced T cells came most of the T-cell counts and diversity one year after transplant. TCRbeta diversity was high at day 60 in some patients (a result of surviving recipient T cells and thymic progenitors). Reports say that about two months after transplant, the alpha-beta T cells came out of several hundred graft clones that had expanded.

This clonotype turned up a few times. The antigen remains undetermined. Unique molecular identifiers tagged the TCRbeta library. TCRdb reprocessed the PCR reads via MiXCR and lists one record per CDR3 protein. The data show approximately 130,000 distinct CDR3 sequences, about 9.5% seen once. The CDR3 sequence is 12 residues long. Losses at the gene ends were 4 bases for V and 7 bases for J; bases not matched to a gene: 3. Germline lookup yields CDR1 GTSNPN and CDR2 SVGIG (reference sequence). The TCR comes from a girl less than two years old who had a stem cell transplant for combined immunodeficiency, so the T cells may come from the graft donor. V and J are TRBV30 and TRBJ1-4; 7 nucleotides align to TRBD1. Here the sequenced sample was PBMCs, mostly from graft donor cells, taken 180 days after TCRalphabeta/CD19-depleted stem cell transplant. CDR3 sequence (DNA): TGTGCCTGGAAAGCAGGGGGTGAAAAACTGTTTTTT. This encodes CAWKAGGEKLFF.